What follows are 24 T cell receptor beta chains derived from one specimen sequenced in a study of blood T cell repertoires in COVID-19. Clones were sequenced by immunoSEQ multiplex PCR, and TCRdb holds only the in-frame ones, with some missing. The sample has 210,000 or so clones; about 85% are singletons. The specimen sequenced was peripheral blood. These receptors all come from a woman under 30 who had recovered from COVID-19.

The chain carries TRBV7-3 and TRBJ2-3, with no clear D. Trimming took 7 bases from V and 0 from J, leaving 17 bases between them. The CDR3 has 16 residues. Germline-derived CDR1 and CDR2 are SGHTA and FQGTGA. The chain's CDR3 is CASNLGGLTSTDTQYF. The CDR3 DNA sequence: TGTGCCAGCAACCTAGGTGGATTGACTAGCACAGATACGCAGTATTTT.

The table lists this clone with a few counts. The chain couples TRBV10-3 to TRBJ1-1; tentative D call: TRBD1 (5 bases). This CDR3 spans 13 amino acids. Trimming shortened V by 8 bases and J by 3 bases, and 13 bases separated the two germline ends. The germline CDR1 and CDR2 sequences are ENHRY and SYGVKD. CDR3 sequence: CAILRRADTEAFF. The CDR3, as DNA: TGTGCCATCCTCCGCAGGGCGGACACTGAAGCTTTCTTT.

CDR3 amino acids: CASSYRRGGEQFF. The CDR3 DNA follows: TGTGCCAGCAGTTACCGGCGGGGAGGTGAGCAGTTCTTC. The chain has TRBV6-2 or TRBV6-3 and TRBJ2-1, with D possibly TRBD2 on 6 matching bases. The CDR3 runs 13 residues. The V and J ends lost 2 bases and 9 bases respectively, with 11 bases between them. The germline V gene has CDR1 MNHEY and CDR2 SVGEGT.

Worth noting for this clone: This sample also contains other DNA sequences that code for the same CDR3. This sequence joins TRBV18 and TRBJ1-5; D is uncertain. Germline CDR1 reads KGHSH; CDR2 reads LQKENI. There are 15 residues in the CDR3. Trimming took off 2 bases at V and 2 bases at J, with 10 bases between the two ends. The CDR3 region is CASSPTGRGNQPQHF. CDR3 coding DNA: TGTGCCAGCTCACCAACGGGTCGCGGCAATCAGCCCCAGCATTTT.

The chain carries TRBV15 and TRBJ1-1; D is unclear. Germline loops: CDR1 LNHNV, CDR2 YYDKDF (reference sequence). This CDR3 has 13 residues. The V end was cut by 0 bases, the J end by 8 bases, with 10 bases between. The CDR3 reads CATSRDPNPEAFF. CDR3 in DNA: TGTGCCACCAGCAGAGATCCCAATCCCGAAGCTTTCTTT.

The chain combines TRBV6-5 with TRBJ1-1; D is possibly TRBD1 (6 bases). V was cut by 2 bases and J by 0 bases, with 7 bases left in between. The germline V gene has CDR1 MNHEY and CDR2 SVGAGI. The CDR3 has 14 amino acids. The CDR3 DNA reads TGTGCCAGCAGTTACGGACAGATGAACACTGAAGCTTTCTTT. This encodes CASSYGQMNTEAFF.

The chain couples TRBV15 to TRBJ2-3; TRBD2 agrees at 12 bases. The CDR3 length is 19 residues. CDR1 and CDR2 from the germline V gene are LNHNV and YYDKDF (reference sequence). V shed 0 bases, J shed 2 bases, and the junction held 9 bases outside the gene matches. The CDR3 spells CATSRDLLASGRATDTQYF. CDR3 nucleotides: TGTGCCACCAGCAGAGATCTCTTGGCTAGCGGGAGGGCCACAGATACGCAGTATTTT. The variable domain in full, with the rest retrieved from reference TRBV15 and TRBJ2-3, is DAMVIQNPRYQVTQFGKPVTLSCSQTLNHNVMYWYQQKSSQAPKLLFHYYDKDFNNEADTPDNFQSRRPNTSFCFLDIRSPGLGDTAMYLCATSRDLLASGRATDTQYFGPGTRLTVL.

The chain joins TRBV3-1 (or the pseudogene TRBV3-2) to TRBJ2-7, with D possibly being TRBD1 (5 bases). The V gene's germline CDR1 is LGHDT and CDR2 YNNKEL (reference sequence). This CDR3 spans 14 amino acids. Trimming shortened V by 4 bases and J by 4 bases, and 14 bases separated the two germline ends. CDR3 in DNA: TGTGCCAGCAGCCTAGGGGATGGGGATTACGAGCAGTACTTC. This translates into CASSLGDGDYEQYF.

The chain recombines TRBV11-3 with TRBJ2-7; 9 nucleotides line up with TRBD2. This CDR3 is 14 amino acids long. From germline, CDR1 is SGHNT and CDR2 YENEEA. V trimming: 5 bases; J trimming: 2 bases; junction bases outside the gene matches: 4. CDR3 bases: TGTGCCAGCAGCGCTAGCGGGGCTACCTACGAGCAGTACTTC. Residues: CASSASGATYEQYF. The variable domain in full, completed from reference TRBV11-3 and TRBJ2-7, reads EAGVVQSPRYKIIEKKQPVAFWCNPISGHNTLYWYLQNLGQGPELLIRYENEEAVDDSQLPKDRFSAERLKGVDSTLKIQPAELGDSAVYLCASSASGATYEQYFGPGTRLTVT.

The chain employs TRBV25-1 and TRBJ1-5; D uncertain. The CDR3 sequence is 13 residues long. The V end was cut by 2 bases, the J end by 7 bases, with 9 bases between. Germline lookup yields CDR1 MGHDK and CDR2 SYGVNS. In DNA form, the CDR3 reads TGTGCCAGCAGTGAACGGGGTGGGCAGCCCCAGCATTTT. As protein: CASSERGGQPQHF.

The V and J genes are TRBV19 and TRBJ2-1, with TRBD1 matching over 8 bases. The CDR3 contains 14 residues. CDR1 LNHDA and CDR2 SQIVND come from the germline V gene (reference sequence). The ends lost 5 bases at V and 8 bases at J; junction bases unmatched: 8. Here the CDR3 reads CASSSDRGYDEQFF. The CDR3 DNA sequence: TGTGCCAGTAGTTCTGACAGGGGTTATGATGAGCAGTTCTTC.

The chain couples TRBV4-3 to TRBJ2-1, with D perhaps TRBD2 (6 bases). Trimming took off 1 base at V and 9 bases at J, with 10 bases between the two ends. The CDR3 extends over 13 amino acids. Germline loops: CDR1 LGHNA, CDR2 YSLEER. CDR3 in DNA: TGCGCCAGCAGCCAAGGACGGGGAGGTGAGCAGTTCTTC. Its protein is CASSQGRGGEQFF.

The chain uses TRBV3-1 (or the pseudogene TRBV3-2) and TRBJ2-2; TRBD2 matches 8 bases. The length of the CDR3 is 17 residues. The junction had 8 bases not matched to a gene; V was cut back by 2 bases and J by 3 bases. CDR1 is LGHDT, CDR2 YNNKEL, per germline (reference sequence). CDR3 DNA: TGTGCCAGCAGCCAACCCCCCGGGAGGGGGGACACCGGGGAGCTGTTTTTT. This codes for CASSQPPGRGDTGELFF.

The chain carries TRBV18 and TRBJ2-5, with D maybe TRBD1 (8 bases). CDR3 length: 14 amino acids. The germline CDR1 and CDR2 sequences are KGHSH and LQKENI. Trimming took off 4 bases at V and 5 bases at J, with 14 bases between the two ends. The CDR3 DNA is TGTGCCAGCTCACACGGACAGGGAGGGGAGACCCAGTACTTC. As protein: CASSHGQGGETQYF.

Concerning this clone itself: The junction differs from germline at one of its ends, possibly a read error. CDR3 sequence reads: CASSSGTSGRGWYSEQFF. CDR3 nucleotides: TGTGCCAGCAGTTCCGGGACTAGCGGGAGGGGTTGGTACAGTGAGCAGTTCTTC. V is TRBV28 and J is TRBJ2-1, with 16 bases that match TRBD2. There are 18 residues in the CDR3. Germline CDR1 reads MDHEN; CDR2 reads SYDVKM.

The chain recombines TRBV5-1 with TRBJ2-1, with 7 bases that match TRBD2. Germline V CDR1 and CDR2: SGHRS, YFSETQ. V was pared by 1 base and J by 4 bases, with 14 bases of the junction left unmatched. CDR3 size: 18 residues. CDR3 protein: CASSLTGGSPVPYNEQFF. The CDR3 bases are TGCGCCAGCAGCTTGACTGGCGGGAGTCCGGTACCTTACAATGAGCAGTTCTTC.

In DNA form, the CDR3 reads TGTGCCTCGAACCTAGACGGGGAGCTGTTTTTT. This encodes CASNLDGELFF. The rearrangement uses TRBV30 and TRBJ2-2; D gene uncertain. V was shortened by 7 bases and J by 7 bases, with 10 bases between the two germline ends. The CDR3 length is 11 residues. CDR1 and CDR2 from the germline V gene are GTSNPN and SVGIG (reference sequence).

This chain uses TRBV19 with TRBJ1-2; 9 bases line up with TRBD1. V was clipped by 11 bases and J by 4 bases; unmatched bases: 14. CDR3 length: 15 residues. Per the germline V gene, CDR1 is LNHDA and CDR2 is SQIVND (reference sequence). This CDR3 reads CAVSPGTGIPYGYTF. The CDR3 coding sequence is TGTGCCGTATCTCCAGGGACAGGGATTCCCTATGGCTACACCTTC.

J is TRBJ1-4 and V is TRBV21-1; the table's D call of TRBD1 was not tested on the DNA. TRBV21-1 represents a pseudogene. The CDR3 sequence is 15 residues long. For the CDR3, the DNA is TGTGCCAGCAGCCCTTCAGGGACAGGGGATGAAAAACTGTTTTTT. It is translated as CASSPSGTGDEKLFF.

This sequence joins TRBV3-1 (or the pseudogene TRBV3-2) and TRBJ1-2, with unresolved D. V lost 0 bases and J lost 3, with 17 bases in between. This CDR3 is 17 amino acids long. In germline, CDR1 is LGHDT, CDR2 YNNKEL (reference sequence). The CDR3 DNA follows: TGTGCCAGCAGCCAAGATTTCAGCTACAGCAGTTACTATGGCTACACCTTC. Its protein is CASSQDFSYSSYYGYTF.

The J gene is TRBJ1-2, the V gene TRBV27, with a tentative D call TRBD1 (5 bases). Trimming took off 2 bases at V and 6 bases at J, with 13 bases between the two ends. Germline CDR1 MNHEY, CDR2 SMNVEV (reference sequence). This CDR3 is 14 amino acids long. The CDR3 DNA follows: TGTGCCAGCAGTTTAGTAGTCGGGGGAGATGGCTACACCTTC. This encodes CASSLVVGGDGYTF.

The J gene is TRBJ1-2, the V gene TRBV7-9; 9 bases are shared with TRBD1. Germline CDR1 reads SEHNR; CDR2 reads FQNEAQ (reference sequence). The trim removed 4 bases at V and 3 bases at J, leaving 12 bases unmatched. This CDR3 spans 17 amino acids. The CDR3: CASSSTIRDRADYGYTF. For the CDR3, the DNA is TGTGCCAGCAGCTCCACTATCCGGGACAGGGCCGACTATGGCTACACCTTC. Combining the CDR3 with reference TRBV7-9 and TRBJ1-2 gives the whole variable domain DTGVSQNPRHKITKRGQNVTFRCDPISEHNRLYWYRQTLGQGPEFLTYFQNEAQLEKSRLLSDRFSAERPKGSFSTLEIQRTEQGDSAMYLCASSSTIRDRADYGYTFGSGTRLTVV.

This clone occurred once. V usage is TRBV27 and J usage is TRBJ1-2; the match to TRBD1 covers 7 bases. With V trimmed by 2 bases and J by 4 bases, 4 bases remained unmatched. The CDR3 runs 14 residues. Per the germline V gene, CDR1 is MNHEY and CDR2 is SMNVEV (reference sequence). The CDR3, as DNA: TGTGCCAGCAGTTTAGGGGGACAGAGCTATGGCTACACCTTC. This gives the protein CASSLGGQSYGYTF.

J is TRBJ1-1 and V is TRBV25-1; D might be TRBD1 (5 bases). The CDR3 extends over 13 amino acids. The V end was cut by 3 bases, the J end by 5 bases, with 10 bases between. The germline V gene encodes CDR1 MGHDK and CDR2 SYGVNS. This CDR3 reads CASSEWGVTEAFF. CDR3 bases: TGTGCCAGCAGTGAGTGGGGGGTAACTGAAGCTTTCTTT.